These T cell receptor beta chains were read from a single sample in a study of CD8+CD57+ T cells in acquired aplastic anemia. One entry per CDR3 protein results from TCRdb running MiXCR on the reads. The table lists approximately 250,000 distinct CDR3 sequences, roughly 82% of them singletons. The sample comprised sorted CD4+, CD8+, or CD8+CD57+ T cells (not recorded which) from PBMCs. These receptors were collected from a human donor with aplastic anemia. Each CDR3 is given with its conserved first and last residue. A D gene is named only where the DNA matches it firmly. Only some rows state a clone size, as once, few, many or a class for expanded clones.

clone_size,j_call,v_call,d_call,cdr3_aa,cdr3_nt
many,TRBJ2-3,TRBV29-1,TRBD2,CSAKRASGGDTQYF,TGCAGCGCAAAGAGGGCTAGCGGTGGAGATACGCAGTATTTT
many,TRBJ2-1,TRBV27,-,CASSLAGYNEQFF,TGTGCCAGCAGTTTGGCGGGCTACAATGAGCAGTTCTTC
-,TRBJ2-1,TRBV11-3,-,CASSLDLTSHNEQFF,TGTGCCAGCAGCTTAGATCTGACGTCTCACAATGAGCAGTTCTTC
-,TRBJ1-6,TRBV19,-,CASSSISAGSPLHF,TGTGCCAGTAGCTCCATCAGTGCCGGGTCACCCCTCCACTTT
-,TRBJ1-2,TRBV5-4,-,CASSFTSDDYGYTF,TGTGCCAGCAGCTTTACTAGCGATGATTATGGCTACACCTTC
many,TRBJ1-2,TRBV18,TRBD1,CASSETGGNYGYTF,TGTGCCAGCTCCGAGACAGGGGGAAACTATGGCTACACCTTC
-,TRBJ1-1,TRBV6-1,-,CASSEAHGGEAFF,TGTGCCAGCAGTGAAGCGCACGGGGGAGAAGCTTTCTTT
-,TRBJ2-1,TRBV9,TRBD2,CASSVSGGGYEQFF,TGTGCCAGCAGCGTATCCGGGGGGGGCTACGAGCAGTTCTTC
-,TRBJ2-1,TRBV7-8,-,CASSLAGGTDKQEQFF,TGTGCCAGCAGCTTAGCGGGCGGTACCGATAAGCAGGAGCAGTTCTTC
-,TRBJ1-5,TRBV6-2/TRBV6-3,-,CASTMLQGVQPQHF,TGTGCCAGCACCATGCTACAGGGAGTTCAGCCCCAGCATTTT
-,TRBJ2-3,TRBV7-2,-,CASSPRHRQDTQYF,TGTGCCAGCAGCCCAAGGCATAGGCAAGATACGCAGTATTTT
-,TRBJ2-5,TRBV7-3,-,CASTSRATWGETQYF,TGTGCCAGCACTTCAAGGGCGACTTGGGGAGAGACCCAGTACTTC
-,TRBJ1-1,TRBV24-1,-,CATSDGPATEAFF,TGTGCCACCAGTGATGGGCCTGCCACTGAAGCTTTCTTT
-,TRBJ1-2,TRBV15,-,CATSRGSEQEAYYF,TGTGCCACCAGCAGAGGCAGCGAACAAGAGGCCTACTACTTC
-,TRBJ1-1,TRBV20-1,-,CSARNLAGDVEAFF,TGCAGTGCTAGGAACCTAGCGGGGGACGTCGAAGCTTTCTTT
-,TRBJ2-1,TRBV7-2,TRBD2,CASSLQRSGGTHEQFF,TGTGCCAGCAGCTTACAAAGAAGCGGGGGTACCCATGAGCAGTTCTTC
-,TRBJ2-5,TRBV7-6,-,CASSLADGTIETQYF,TGTGCCAGTAGCTTAGCCGACGGGACAATAGAGACCCAGTACTTC
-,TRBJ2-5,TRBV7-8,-,CASSLGRGPTQYF,TGTGCCAGCAGCTTAGGGAGGGGTCCGACCCAGTACTTC
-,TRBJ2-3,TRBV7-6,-,CASSLGETQHSGPQYF,TGTGCCAGCAGCTTAGGGGAGACCCAGCACTCAGGGCCACAGTATTTT
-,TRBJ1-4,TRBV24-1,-,CATSDSGANEKLFF,TGTGCCACCAGTGATTCTGGGGCTAATGAAAAACTGTTTTTT
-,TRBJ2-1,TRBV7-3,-,CASSSGGTWGQTQQFF,TGTGCCAGCAGTTCTGGCGGGACTTGGGGACAGACCCAGCAGTTCTTC
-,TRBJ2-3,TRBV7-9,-,CASSLVLGGRVSRDTQYF,TGTGCCAGCAGCTTAGTACTCGGCGGGCGGGTAAGCAGAGATACGCAGTATTTT
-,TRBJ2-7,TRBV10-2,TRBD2,CASSGTSGGSYEQYF,TGCGCCAGCAGTGGGACTAGCGGGGGATCCTACGAGCAGTACTTC
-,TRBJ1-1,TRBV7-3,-,CASSLTGQPQHFGFF,-
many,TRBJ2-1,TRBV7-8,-,CASSLARGPDTQQFF,TGTGCCAGCAGCTTAGCGAGAGGTCCCGATACGCAGCAGTTCTTC
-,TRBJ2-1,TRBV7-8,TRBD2,CASSFQRSGDSHEQFF,TGTGCCAGCAGCTTTCAAAGAAGCGGGGATAGCCATGAGCAGTTCTTC
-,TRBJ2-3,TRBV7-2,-,CASSLGVQRPDTQYF,TGTGCCAGCAGCTTAGGGGTACAGAGACCCGATACGCAGTATTTT
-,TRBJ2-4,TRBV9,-,CASGVGGSTQDF,TGTGCCAGCGGAGTAGGAGGGAGCACTCAAGATTTC
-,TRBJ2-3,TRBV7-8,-,CASGDGGTGTQYW,TGTGCCAGCGGGGACGGGGGCACAGGCACGCAGTATTGG
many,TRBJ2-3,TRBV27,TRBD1,CASSRQGSPTDTQYF,TGTGCCAGCAGTCGACAGGGGTCCCCCACAGATACGCAGTATTTT
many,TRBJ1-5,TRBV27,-,CASSLGRDQPQHF,TGTGCCAGCAGTTTAGGCAGGGATCAGCCCCAGCATTTT
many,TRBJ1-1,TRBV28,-,CASRATGTDTEAFF,TGTGCCAGCAGAGCCACCGGGACCGACACTGAAGCTTTCTTT
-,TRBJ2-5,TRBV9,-,CASRPQETQYF,TGTGCCAGCAGACCTCAAGAGACCCAGTACTTC
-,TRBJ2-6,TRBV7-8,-,CASSLAPEWAAKILTF,TGTGCCAGCAGCCTCGCCCCGGAATGGGCTGCCAAGATCCTGACTTTC
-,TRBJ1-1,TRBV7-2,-,CASRKDRDGKREVFF,TGTGCCAGCAGAAAAGATAGGGATGGGAAGCGAGAAGTATTCTTT
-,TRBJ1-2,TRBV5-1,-,CASSREADRGYIF,TGTGCCAGCAGCCGGGAGGCGGATCGGGGCTACATCTTC
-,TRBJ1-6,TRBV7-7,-,CAGLGGAETQYFGF,-
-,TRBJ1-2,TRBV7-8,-,CASSLAGGPGNTF,TGTGCCAGCAGCTTAGCGGGAGGACCTGGTAACACCTTC
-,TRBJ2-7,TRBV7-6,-,CASSQLKAYGYEQYF,TGTGCCAGCAGCCAACTGAAGGCGTATGGCTACGAGCAGTACTTC
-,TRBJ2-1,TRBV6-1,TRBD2,CASQGLAGSLSF,TGTGCCAGCCAGGGACTAGCGGGAAGTCTGTCCTTC
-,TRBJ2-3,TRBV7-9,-,CASSFEGSGETEEF,TGTGCCAGCAGCTTTGAGGGAAGCGGCGAGACCGAGGAGTTT
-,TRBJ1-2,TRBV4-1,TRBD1,CASSARDRENGYTF,TGTGCCAGCAGCGCTAGGGACAGGGAGAATGGCTACACCTTC
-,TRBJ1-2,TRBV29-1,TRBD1,CSVEVGGGYTF,TGCAGCGTTGAGGTAGGGGGCGGCTACACCTTC
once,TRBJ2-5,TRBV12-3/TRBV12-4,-,CASGVRGKETQYF,TGTGCCAGCGGGGTCCGAGGCAAAGAGACCCAGTACTTC
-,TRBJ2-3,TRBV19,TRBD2,CASSISGDRGRTQYF,TGTGCCAGTAGTATTAGCGGGGACCGGGGACGTACGCAGTATTTT
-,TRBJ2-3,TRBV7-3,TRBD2,CASSSAGGRGKTYF,TGTGCCAGCAGCTCAGCGGGGGGTCGGGGAAAGACCTATTTT
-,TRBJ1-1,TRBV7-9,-,CASSLDPGGHTEAFF,TGTGCCAGCAGCTTAGATCCCGGGGGGCACACTGAAGCTTTCTTT
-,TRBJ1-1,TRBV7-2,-,CASSLETSGRAQAFF,TGTGCCAGCAGCTTGGAAACTAGCGGGAGGGCCCAAGCTTTCTTT
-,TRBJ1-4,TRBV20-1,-,CSARAIDTGDEKLFF,TGCAGTGCTAGGGCGATAGACACAGGAGATGAAAAACTGTTTTTT
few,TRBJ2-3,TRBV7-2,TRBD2,CASSPTSGGSKYF,TGTGCCAGCAGCCCGACTAGCGGCGGTTCGAAGTATTTT
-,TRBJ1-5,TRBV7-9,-,CASSHWGEEQFFGF,-
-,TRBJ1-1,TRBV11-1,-,CASSATSGGANTEAFF,TGTGCCAGCAGCGCCACTAGCGGGGGGGCGAACACTGAAGCTTTCTTT
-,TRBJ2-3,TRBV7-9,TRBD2,CASSLELSGGRDEQYF,TGTGCCAGCAGCTTGGAACTAAGCGGGGGGAGGGATGAGCAGTATTTT
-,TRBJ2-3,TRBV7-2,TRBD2,CASSRTSGAGDTQYF,TGTGCCAGCAGCCGGACAAGCGGGGCCGGAGATACGCAGTATTTT